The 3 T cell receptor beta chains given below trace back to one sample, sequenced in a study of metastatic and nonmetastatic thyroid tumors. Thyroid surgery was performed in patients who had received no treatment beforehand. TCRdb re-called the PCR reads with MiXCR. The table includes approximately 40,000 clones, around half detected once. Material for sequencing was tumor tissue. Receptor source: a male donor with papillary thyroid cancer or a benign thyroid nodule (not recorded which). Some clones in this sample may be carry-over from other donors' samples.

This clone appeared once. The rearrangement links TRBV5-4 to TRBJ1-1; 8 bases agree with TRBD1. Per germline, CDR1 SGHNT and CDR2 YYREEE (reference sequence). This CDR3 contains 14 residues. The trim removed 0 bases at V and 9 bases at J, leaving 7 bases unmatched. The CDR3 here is CASSLGQGARKAFF. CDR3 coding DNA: TGTGCCAGCAGCTTGGGGCAGGGGGCGCGTAAAGCTTTCTTT.

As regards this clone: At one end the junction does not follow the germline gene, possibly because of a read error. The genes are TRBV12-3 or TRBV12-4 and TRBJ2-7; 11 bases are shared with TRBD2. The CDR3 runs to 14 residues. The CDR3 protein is CASSPSGGFYEQYF. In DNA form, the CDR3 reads TGTGCCAGCAGCCCTAGCGGGGGGTTCTACGAGCAGTATTTC.

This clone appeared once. CDR3: CSARDEGLEVHEQYF. CDR3 DNA: TGCAGTGCTAGAGATGAGGGACTAGAGGTACACGAGCAGTACTTC. This rearrangement joins TRBV20-1 to TRBJ2-7; 8 nucleotides line up with TRBD2. The CDR3 extends over 15 amino acids. Unmatched junction bases numbered 9, after V lost 0 bases and J lost 5 bases. Germline CDR1 DFQATT, CDR2 SNEGSKA (reference sequence).